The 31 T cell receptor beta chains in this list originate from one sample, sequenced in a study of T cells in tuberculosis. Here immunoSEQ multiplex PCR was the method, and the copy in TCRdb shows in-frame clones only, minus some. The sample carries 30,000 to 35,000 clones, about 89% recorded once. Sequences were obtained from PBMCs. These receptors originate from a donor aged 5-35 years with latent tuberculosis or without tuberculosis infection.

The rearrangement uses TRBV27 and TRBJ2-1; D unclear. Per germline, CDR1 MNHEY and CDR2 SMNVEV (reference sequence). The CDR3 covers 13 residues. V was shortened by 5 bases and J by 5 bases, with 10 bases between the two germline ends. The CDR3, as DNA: TGTGCCAGCAGTGTTGCTACCCACAATGAGCAGTTCTTC. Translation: CASSVATHNEQFF.

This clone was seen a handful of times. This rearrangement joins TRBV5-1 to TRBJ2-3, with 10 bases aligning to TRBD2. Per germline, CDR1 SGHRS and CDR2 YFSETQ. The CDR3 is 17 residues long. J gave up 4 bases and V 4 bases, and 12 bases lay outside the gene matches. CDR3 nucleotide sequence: TGCGCCAGCAGCCCCTATATTAGCGGGGGGAGCTCAGATACGCAGTATTTT. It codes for CASSPYISGGSSDTQYF.

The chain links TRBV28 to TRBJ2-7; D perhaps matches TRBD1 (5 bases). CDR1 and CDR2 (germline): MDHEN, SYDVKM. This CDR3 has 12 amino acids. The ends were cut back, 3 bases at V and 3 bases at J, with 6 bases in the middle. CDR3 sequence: CASSFQGYEQYF. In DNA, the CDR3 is TGTGCCAGCAGTTTTCAGGGCTACGAGCAGTACTTC.

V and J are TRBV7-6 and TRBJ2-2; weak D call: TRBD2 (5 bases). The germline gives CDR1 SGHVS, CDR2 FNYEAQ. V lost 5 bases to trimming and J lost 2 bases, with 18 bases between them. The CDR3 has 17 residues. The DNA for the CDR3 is TGTGCCAGCAGCCGACCCCTCCGGGGTACTAACACCGGGGAGCTGTTTTTT. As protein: CASSRPLRGTNTGELFF.

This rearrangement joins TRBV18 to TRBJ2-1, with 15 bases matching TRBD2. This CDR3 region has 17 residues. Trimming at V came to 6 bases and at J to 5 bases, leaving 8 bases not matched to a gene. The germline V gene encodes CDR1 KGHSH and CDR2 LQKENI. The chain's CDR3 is CASSAGTSGRYHNEQFF. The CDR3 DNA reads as TGTGCCAGCTCTGCCGGGACTAGCGGGAGGTACCACAATGAGCAGTTCTTC.

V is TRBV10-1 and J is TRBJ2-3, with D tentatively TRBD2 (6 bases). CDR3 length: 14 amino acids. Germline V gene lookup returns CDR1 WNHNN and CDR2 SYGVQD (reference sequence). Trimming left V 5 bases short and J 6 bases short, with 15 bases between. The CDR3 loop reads CASSLASPRDTQYF. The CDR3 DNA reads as TGCGCCAGCAGTCTAGCGTCCCCTAGGGATACGCAGTATTTT.

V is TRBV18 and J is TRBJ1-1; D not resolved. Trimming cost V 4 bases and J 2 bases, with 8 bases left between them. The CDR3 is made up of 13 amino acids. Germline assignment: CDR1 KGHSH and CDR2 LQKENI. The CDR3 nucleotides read TGTGCCAGCTCACTTTCCCGTAACACTGAAGCTTTCTTT. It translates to CASSLSRNTEAFF.

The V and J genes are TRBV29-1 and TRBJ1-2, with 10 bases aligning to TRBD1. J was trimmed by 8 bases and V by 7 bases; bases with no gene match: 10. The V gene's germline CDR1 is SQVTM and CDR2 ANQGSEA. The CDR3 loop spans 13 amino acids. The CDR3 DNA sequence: TGCAGCGCCACGAACGACAGGGGGCAAGGCTACACCTTC. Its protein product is CSATNDRGQGYTF. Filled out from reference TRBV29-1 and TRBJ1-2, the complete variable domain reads SAVISQKPSRDICQRGTSLTIQCQVDSQVTMMFWYRQQPGQSLTLIATANQGSEATYESGFVIDKFPISRPNLTFSTLTVSNMSPEDSSIYLCSATNDRGQGYTFGSGTRLTVV.

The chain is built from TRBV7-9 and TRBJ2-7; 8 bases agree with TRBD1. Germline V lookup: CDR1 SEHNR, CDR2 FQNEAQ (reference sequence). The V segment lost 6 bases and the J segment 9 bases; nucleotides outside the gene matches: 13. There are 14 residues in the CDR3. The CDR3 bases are TGTGCCAGCAGAGCCGACGACAGGGGAATCCGGCAGTACTTC. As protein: CASRADDRGIRQYF.

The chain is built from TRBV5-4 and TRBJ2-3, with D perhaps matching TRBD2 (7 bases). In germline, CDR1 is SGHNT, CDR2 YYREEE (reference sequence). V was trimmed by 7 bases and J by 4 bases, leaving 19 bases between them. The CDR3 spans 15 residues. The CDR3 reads CASWGGTSRPDTQYF. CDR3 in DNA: TGTGCCAGCTGGGGGGGGACAAGTCGGCCAGATACGCAGTATTTT. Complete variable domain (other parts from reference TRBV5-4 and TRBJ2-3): ETGVTQSPTHLIKTRGQQVTLRCSSQSGHNTVSWYQQALGQGPQFIFQYYREEENGRGNFPPRFSGLQFPNYSSELNVNALELDDSALYLCASWGGTSRPDTQYFGPGTRLTVL.

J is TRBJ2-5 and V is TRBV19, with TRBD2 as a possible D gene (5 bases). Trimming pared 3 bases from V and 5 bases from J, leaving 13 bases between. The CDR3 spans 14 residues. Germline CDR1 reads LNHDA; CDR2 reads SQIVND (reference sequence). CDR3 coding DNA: TGTGCCAGTAGTATGGTGCTAGCAGCGGAGACCCAGTACTTC. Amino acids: CASSMVLAAETQYF.

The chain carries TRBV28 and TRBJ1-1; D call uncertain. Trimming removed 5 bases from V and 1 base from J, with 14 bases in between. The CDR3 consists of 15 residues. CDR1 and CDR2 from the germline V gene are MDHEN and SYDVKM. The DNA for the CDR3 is TGTGCCAGCAGTGTAGGGAGCTTGAGGAACACTGAAGCTTTCTTT. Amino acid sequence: CASSVGSLRNTEAFF.

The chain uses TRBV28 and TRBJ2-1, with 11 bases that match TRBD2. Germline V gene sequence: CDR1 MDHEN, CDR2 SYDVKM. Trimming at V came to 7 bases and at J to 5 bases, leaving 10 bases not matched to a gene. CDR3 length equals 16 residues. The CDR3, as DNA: TGTGCCAGCACCTTGTTAGCGGGAGGGTGGAACAATGAGCAGTTCTTC. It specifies CASTLLAGGWNNEQFF.

CDR3 DNA sequence: TGCGCCAGCAGCCCCGCTGGGGGCAGCTGGGGCTACACCTTC. This translates into CASSPAGGSWGYTF. The chain carries TRBV4-1 and TRBJ1-2; D possibly corresponds to TRBD1 (6 bases). The germline V and J ends were trimmed by 4 bases and 8 bases, with 17 bases remaining between them. The CDR3 contains 14 residues. Germline V gives CDR1 MGHRA, CDR2 YSYEKL.

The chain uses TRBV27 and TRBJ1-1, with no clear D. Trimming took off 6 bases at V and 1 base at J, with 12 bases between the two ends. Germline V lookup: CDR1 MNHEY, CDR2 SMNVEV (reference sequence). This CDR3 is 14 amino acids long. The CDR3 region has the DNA TGTGCCAGCAGACAATCAACAGCGAACACTGAAGCTTTCTTT. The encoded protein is CASRQSTANTEAFF.

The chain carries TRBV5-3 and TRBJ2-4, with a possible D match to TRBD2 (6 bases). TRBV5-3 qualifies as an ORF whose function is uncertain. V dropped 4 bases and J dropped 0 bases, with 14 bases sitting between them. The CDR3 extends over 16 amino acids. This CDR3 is CARSLGPGGAKNIQYF. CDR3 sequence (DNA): TGTGCCAGAAGCCTGGGCCCCGGGGGAGCCAAAAACATTCAGTACTTC.

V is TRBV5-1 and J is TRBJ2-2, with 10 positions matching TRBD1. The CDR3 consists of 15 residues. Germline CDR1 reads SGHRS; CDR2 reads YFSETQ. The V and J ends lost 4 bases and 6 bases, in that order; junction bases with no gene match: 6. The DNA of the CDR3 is TGCGCCAGCAGCGACCGACAGGGGGCGGCCGGGGAGCTGTTTTTT. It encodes CASSDRQGAAGELFF.

CDR3 sequence (DNA): TGTGCCAGCTCACCGGCGGGGGTGATAGAGACCCAGTACTTC. Protein sequence: CASSPAGVIETQYF. The rearrangement links TRBV18 to TRBJ2-5, with 7 bases that match TRBD2. The CDR3 has 14 amino acids. Losses at the gene ends were 3 bases for V and 4 bases for J; bases not matched to a gene: 5. Germline CDR1 reads KGHSH; CDR2 reads LQKENI.

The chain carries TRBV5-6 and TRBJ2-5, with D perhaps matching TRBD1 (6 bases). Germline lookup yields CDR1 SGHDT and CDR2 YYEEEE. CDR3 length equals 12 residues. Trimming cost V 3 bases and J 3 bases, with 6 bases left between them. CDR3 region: CASSYREETQYF. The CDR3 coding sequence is TGTGCCAGCAGCTACAGGGAAGAGACCCAGTACTTC.

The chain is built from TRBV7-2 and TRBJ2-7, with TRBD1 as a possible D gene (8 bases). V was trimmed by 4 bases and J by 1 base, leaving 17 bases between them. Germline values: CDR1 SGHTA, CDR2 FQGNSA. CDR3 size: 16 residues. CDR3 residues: CASSYLGGDRSYEQYF. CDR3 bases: TGTGCCAGCAGCTACTTGGGGGGGGACAGGTCCTACGAGCAGTACTTC.

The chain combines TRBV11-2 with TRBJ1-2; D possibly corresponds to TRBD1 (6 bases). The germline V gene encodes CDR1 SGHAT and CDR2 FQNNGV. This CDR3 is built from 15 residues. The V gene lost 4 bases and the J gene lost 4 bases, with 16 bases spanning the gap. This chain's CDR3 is CASSYRQDFFYGYTF. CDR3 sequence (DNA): TGTGCCAGCAGCTACCGACAGGACTTCTTCTATGGCTACACCTTC.

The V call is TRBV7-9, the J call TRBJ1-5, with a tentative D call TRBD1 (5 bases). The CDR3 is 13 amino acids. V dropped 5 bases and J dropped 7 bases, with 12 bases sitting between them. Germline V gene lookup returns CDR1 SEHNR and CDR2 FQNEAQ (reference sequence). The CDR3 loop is CASSVGGRQPQHF. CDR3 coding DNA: TGTGCCAGCAGCGTCGGGGGGAGACAGCCCCAGCATTTT.

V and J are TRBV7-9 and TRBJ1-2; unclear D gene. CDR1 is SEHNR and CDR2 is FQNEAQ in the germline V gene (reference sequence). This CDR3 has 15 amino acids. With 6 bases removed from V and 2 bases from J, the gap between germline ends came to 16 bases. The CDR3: CASSHAETGNYGYTF. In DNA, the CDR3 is TGTGCCAGCAGTCATGCTGAGACGGGAAACTATGGCTACACCTTC. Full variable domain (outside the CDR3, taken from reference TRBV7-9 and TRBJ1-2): DTGVSQNPRHKITKRGQNVTFRCDPISEHNRLYWYRQTLGQGPEFLTYFQNEAQLEKSRLLSDRFSAERPKGSFSTLEIQRTEQGDSAMYLCASSHAETGNYGYTFGSGTRLTVV.

The CDR3 is CASSLVKSNTDTQYF. The CDR3 region has the DNA TGTGCCAGCAGCTTAGTAAAGTCTAACACAGATACGCAGTATTTT. The chain links TRBV7-2 to TRBJ2-3; D is undetermined. The CDR3 is 15 residues long. CDR1 and CDR2 (germline): SGHTA, FQGNSA. Trimming stripped 1 base from V and 2 bases from J, with 10 bases between.

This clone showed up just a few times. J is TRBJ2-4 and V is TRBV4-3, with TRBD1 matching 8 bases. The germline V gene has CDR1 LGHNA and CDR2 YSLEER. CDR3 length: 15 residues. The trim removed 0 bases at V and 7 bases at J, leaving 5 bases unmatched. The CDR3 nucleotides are TGCGCCAGCAGCCAAGACAGGGGGCTGTTGAACATTCAGTACTTC. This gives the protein CASSQDRGLLNIQYF.

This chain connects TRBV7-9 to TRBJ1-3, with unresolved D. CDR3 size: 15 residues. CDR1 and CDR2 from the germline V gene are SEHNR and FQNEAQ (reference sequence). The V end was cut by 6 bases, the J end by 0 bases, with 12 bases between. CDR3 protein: CASSYGLTSGNTIYF. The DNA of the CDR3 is TGTGCCAGCAGTTATGGACTGACCTCTGGAAACACCATATATTTT.

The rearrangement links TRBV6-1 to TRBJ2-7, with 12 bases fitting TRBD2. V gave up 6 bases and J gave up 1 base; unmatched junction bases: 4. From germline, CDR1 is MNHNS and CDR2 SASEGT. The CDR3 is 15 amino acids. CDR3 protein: CASSSLAGGSYEQYF. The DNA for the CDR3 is TGTGCCAGCAGCTCTCTAGCGGGAGGGTCCTACGAGCAGTACTTC.

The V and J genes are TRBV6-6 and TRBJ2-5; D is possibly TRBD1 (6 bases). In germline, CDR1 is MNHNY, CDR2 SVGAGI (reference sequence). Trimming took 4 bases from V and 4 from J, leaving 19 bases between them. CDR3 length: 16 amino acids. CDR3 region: CASSSRDRSARETQYF. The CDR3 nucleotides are TGTGCCAGCAGTTCCCGAGACAGGTCAGCAAGAGAGACCCAGTACTTC.

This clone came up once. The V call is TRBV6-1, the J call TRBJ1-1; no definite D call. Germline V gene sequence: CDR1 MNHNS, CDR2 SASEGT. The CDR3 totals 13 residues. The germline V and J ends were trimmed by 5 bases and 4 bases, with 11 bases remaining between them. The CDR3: CASSPLEFTEAFF. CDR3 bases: TGTGCCAGCAGTCCCTTAGAGTTCACTGAAGCTTTCTTT.

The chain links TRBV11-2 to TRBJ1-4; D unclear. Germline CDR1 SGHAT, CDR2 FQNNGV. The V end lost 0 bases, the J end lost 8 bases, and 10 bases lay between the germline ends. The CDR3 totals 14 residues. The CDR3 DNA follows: TGTGCCAGCAGCTTAGATGGCCCTAGGGAAAAACTGTTTTTT. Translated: CASSLDGPREKLFF.

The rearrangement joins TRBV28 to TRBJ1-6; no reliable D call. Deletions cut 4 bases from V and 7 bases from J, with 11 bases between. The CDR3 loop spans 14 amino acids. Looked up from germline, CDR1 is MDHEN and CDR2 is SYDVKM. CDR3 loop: CASSSTLANSPLHF. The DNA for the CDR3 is TGTGCCAGCAGTTCAACCTTAGCCAATTCACCCCTCCACTTT.